This note documents a single T cell receptor (beta chain) sequence. This sample was taken from a study of shared clonotypes between healthy human individuals. Germline lookup yields CDR1 SGHTA and CDR2 FQGNSA. V was clipped by 3 bases and J by 8 bases, with 10 bases between them. CDR3 length: 12 amino acids. Only in-frame clones appear in the TCRdb table, and some are missing; sequencing was by immunoSEQ multiplex PCR. The sample lists 600,000 to 700,000 clones; around three quarters were seen once. The clonotype comes from a woman aged 25 to 39 in good health. The V call is TRBV7-2, the J call TRBJ1-2; the D gene is possibly TRBD1 (5 bases). Sequencing was done on a sample of memory CD4+ T cells sorted from blood. Subset specified: CD45RA-negative fraction. The CDR3 sequence: CASSFAGVGYTF. The CDR3 coding sequence is TGTGCCAGCAGCTTTGCGGGGGTCGGCTACACCTTC.